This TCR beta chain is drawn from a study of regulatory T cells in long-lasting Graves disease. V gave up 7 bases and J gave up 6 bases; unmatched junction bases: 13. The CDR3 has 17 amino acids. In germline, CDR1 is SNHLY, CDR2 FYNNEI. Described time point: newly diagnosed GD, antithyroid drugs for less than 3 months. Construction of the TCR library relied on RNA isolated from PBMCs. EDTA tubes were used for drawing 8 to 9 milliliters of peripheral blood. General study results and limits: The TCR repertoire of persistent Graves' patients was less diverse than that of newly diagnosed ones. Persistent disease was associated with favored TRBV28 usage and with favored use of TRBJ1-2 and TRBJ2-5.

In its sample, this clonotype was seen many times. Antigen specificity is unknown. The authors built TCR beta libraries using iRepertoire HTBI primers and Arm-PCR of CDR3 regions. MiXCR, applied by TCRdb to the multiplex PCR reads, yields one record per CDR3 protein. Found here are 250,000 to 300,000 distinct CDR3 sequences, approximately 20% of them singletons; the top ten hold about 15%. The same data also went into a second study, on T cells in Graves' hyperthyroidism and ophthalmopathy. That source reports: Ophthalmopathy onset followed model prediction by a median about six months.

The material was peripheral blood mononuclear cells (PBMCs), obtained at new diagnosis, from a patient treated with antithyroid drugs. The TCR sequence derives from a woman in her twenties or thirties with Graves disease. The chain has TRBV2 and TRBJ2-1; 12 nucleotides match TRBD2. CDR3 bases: TGTGCCAGCACCGGGACTAGCGGGCTACCCCGAGGCAATGAGCAGTTCTTC. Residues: CASTGTSGLPRGNEQFF.